This T cell receptor (beta chain) was found in a study of cytomegalovirus exposure and HLA in healthy donors. Study-wide background: Later, an analysis reported that the 110 or so validation repertoires had used the same platform as the roughly 650 first-cohort repertoires.

Turning to this clone: Its antigen remains unidentified.

The CDR3 loop spans 17 amino acids. Germline CDR1 is SGHVS and CDR2 is FQNEAQ. V shed 4 bases and J shed 0 bases, with 18 bases lying between them. Clones were sequenced by immunoSEQ multiplex PCR, and TCRdb holds only the in-frame ones, with some missing. Among 150,000 to 200,000 clones listed, about four fifths were seen once. Donors were drawn from the approximately 120-subject validation cohort, separate from the roughly 700-subject first cohort. Study-wide results and limits: Among the CMV-associated chains, three were confirmed in vitro as specific for CMV antigens. Some TCR beta chains (around 180 of them) were listed as cytomegalovirus-associated.

Sequenced input: PBMCs. This clonotype was obtained from a man aged 25-45 years in good health and CMV-seropositive. The gene calls are TRBV7-8 and TRBJ2-5, with a weak D call TRBD2 (7 bases). The CDR3 is CASSYRGGAIHQETQYF. CDR3 nucleotide sequence: TGTGCCAGCAGCTATAGAGGGGGGGCGATCCACCAAGAGACCCAGTACTTC.